This T cell receptor (beta chain) was retrieved from a study of cytomegalovirus exposure and HLA in healthy donors (TCRdb year 2017). Broadly, across the study: An earlier analysis of under 600 of the donors reported more than 250 Gb of sequence data and around 120 million unique TCR beta sequences from about 180 million T cells. An early release covering 550 to 650 HLA-typed donors comprised approximately 290 gigabases of sequencing data and around 80 million unique TCR sequences. Of the 398 genotyped donors, 65% to 90% were placed in the genetic ancestry cluster associated with self-reported Caucasian donors. The study aimed to test whether signatures of past pathogen exposure could be identified by cataloging public T cell receptors. The study used immunosequencing to profile the T cell repertoires of around 600 subjects and linked those repertoires to cytomegalovirus serostatus. Along with the approximately 700-subject first cohort, a separate validation cohort of 120 different subjects was used. To predict cytomegalovirus infection status, the study combined high-throughput TCR immunosequencing, statistical association of individual TCRs with disease status, and machine learning. A later analysis re-analyzed previously published TCR beta repertoires from 550 to 700 donors and added high-resolution HLA genotyping to study TCR occurrence patterns. In the later analysis, no new phenotypic data were used to find candidate immune exposures; instead, reliance was placed on TCR beta sequences and their occurrence across donors. To decide whether each TCR beta V gene segment behaved as functional or pseudogenic, an earlier analysis of 587 of the donors relied on high-throughput TCR beta sequencing. Donor age, sex, ethnicity and CMV serostatus were compiled alongside the repertoire data. Genome-wide SNP genotypes for about 65% of the 666 donors were used in a later genetic analysis, which treated that subset as a discovery cohort. Every discovery cohort repertoire had been produced on one sequencing platform. HLA typing covered class I and class II loci at four-digit resolution. Typing coverage differed by locus: A, B, C, DRB1 and DQB1 were typed in about 620-630 donors, DQA1 in 522, DPA1 in nearly 610, and DPB1 in approximately 450. Four or five DR-DQ haplotypes were treated as single units for association and clustering because of strong linkage in the cohort. On average, around 230,000 unique TCR beta nucleotide sequences were sequenced per donor among some 420 genotyped donors of the cohort, with 15% to 20% of those sequences being non-productive.

What the research found in general, with its limitations: Because HLA typing was missing for some donors at each locus, association tests included only the typed subset. In an earlier analysis of fewer than 700 of the donors, most TCR beta V segments appeared in productive rearrangements about 87% or about 30% of the time, broadly matching IMGT annotations. A total of 150 to 200 TCR beta chains were listed by the study as associated with cytomegalovirus. Around 16 rarely observed V segments, including chromosome 9 orphons, were excluded from the earlier analysis of a few hundred of the donors because counts were too low. Across donors, most TCR sequences were observed very rarely, whereas some public TCRs were present in many individuals. Assigning TCR associations to individual alleles was difficult when HLA alleles, especially DR and DQ, strongly co-occurred. The cohort was sequenced for TCR beta chains only, and without alpha or paired-chain data the features that could be detected were limited. Several of the top co-occurrence clusters appeared to be linked to parvovirus B19, influenza, CMV and Epstein-Barr virus, according to a later analysis. The presence/absence analyses assumed that sequencing depth was roughly uniform across donors, and that assumption may not be true. A further reported finding was that TCR beta sequences accurately predicted the HLA-A and HLA-B alleles for most subjects in the first cohort. The classifier was reported to diagnose cytomegalovirus status with high specificity and sensitivity in both the original cohort and the validation cohort. In a later analysis, over 15,000 TCR beta sequences were associated with specific HLA alleles at a false discovery rate of 0.05. In a later genetic analysis, fewer N-insertions in productive TCRs were reported among donors in an Asian-associated ancestry cluster than the roughly 640-donor mean. A later genetic analysis associated a missense DCLRE1C variant with V-gene and J-gene trimming of TCR beta chains, and an independent cohort replicated the association. Compared with equally common non-associated chains, HLA-associated TCR beta chains in a later analysis were more clonally expanded and had lower generation probabilities. Some IMGT-functional V segments, including TRBV6-2 and TRBV6-3, could not be told apart with the 87-base-pair reads, so those segments were excluded. The sequencing pipeline was judged likely to have produced a cluster of highly shared sequence variants as a technical artifact. A few of the identified cytomegalovirus-associated TCR beta chains were confirmed in vitro to be specific for cytomegalovirus antigens. Most CMV-associated TCR beta chains appeared to be HLA-restricted in a later analysis, and the HLA associations seemed to be driven largely by CMV exposure. Correlated functional status among segregating V segments might be attributable to linkage disequilibrium, but an unknown experimental factor could not be ruled out. According to a later analysis, TCR association rates differed among HLA loci, with DRB1 alleles showing the most associated TCRs and HLA-C alleles showing the fewest. According to the authors, the approach could potentially be generalized to other disease states and immunological phenotypes. For the cohort, immune exposure information was limited to CMV serostatus.

CDR1 is given as GTSNPN and CDR2 as SVGIG, both from the germline V gene (reference sequence). The CDR3 sequence holds 15 residues, the cysteine and phenylalanine included. CDR3 DNA is the only sequence kept; it has 45 bases, read in frame from the first base. V is clipped by 0 bases and J by 5 bases, and the sequence between their germline boundaries is 17 bases long. In regard to this clone: Its cognate antigen has yet to be identified. It has no much larger one-base neighbor in the sample; base qualities were not kept.

The library was built by means of the immunoSEQ multiplex PCR assay. For the multiplex PCR, a mixture combining 60 forward primers for TCR Vbeta segments and 13 reverse primers for TCR Jbeta segments was used. The CDR3 region of rearranged TCR beta genes was amplified from genomic DNA by a multiplex PCR assay. The amplified TCR beta libraries were sequenced on the Illumina HiSeq System as 87-base-pair reads. Regarding the original processing steps: A later analysis tallied 75 million to 85 million unique TCR beta chains across the 666 repertoires, and around 9.9 million of those chains were shared by two or more donors. Raw reads were error-corrected and collapsed into unique sequences with a nearest-neighbor algorithm that merged closely related sequences to remove PCR and sequencing errors. Alignment of CDR3 sequences to IMGT reference sequences was used to assign V, D and J gene segments. For a sequence to be retained, at least a six-nucleotide match to both a V gene segment and a J gene segment was required. Rearrangements were called productive when the CDR3 lacked stop codons and stayed in frame with V and J; all others were non-productive. CDR3 was defined according to IMGT convention as the region running from the second conserved V-encoded cysteine to the conserved J-encoded phenylalanine. The earlier analysis of 500 to 750 of the donors excluded any sequence lacking an unambiguous match to a single V gene segment. An earlier analysis of several hundred of the donors called V segments functional above 56.7% productive rearrangements and segregating when the between-donor standard deviation exceeded 5%. A statistical classification framework was developed to diagnose cytomegalovirus status using the catalog of TCR beta chain sequences. In a later analysis, V and J genes were assigned by comparing TCR nucleotide sequences against IMGT/GENE-DB human TR gene sequences. A later analysis assigned CDR3 sequences and most-parsimonious VDJ recombination scenarios with the TCRdist pipeline. In a later analysis, every TCR beta chain was defined by the combination of its CDR3 amino acid sequence and its V-gene family, and reads without a unique V-gene family were dropped. A later analysis removed over 500 highly shared, low-generation-probability nucleotide sequences to deal with suspected cross-contamination and a sequencing artifact. A later analysis calculated a clonal expansion index for each public chain from normalized within-repertoire ranks of inferred template counts. In a later analysis, generation probabilities were computed using a VDJ recombination model fitted to out-of-frame rearrangements, and the results were checked against IGoR. In a later analysis, TCR-TCR, TCR-HLA and TCR-CMV co-occurrence was scored with hypergeometric tests, and a repertoire-size bias correction was applied to TCR pairs. False discovery rates were estimated in a later analysis by permuting HLA or CMV assignments 20 times. In a later analysis, co-occurring TCRs were grouped using DBSCAN, with TCRdist sequence similarity added in when clustering inside HLA-allele-positive subsets. For co-occurrence clustering, repertoires with fewer than 30,000 or more than 120,000 public chains were excluded, along with roughly 5 repertoires with anomalous nucleotide sharing. Held by TCRdb, this immuneACCESS table contains in-frame sequences only and omits some clones. Under half of the omission traces to an unresolved V gene where checked; the cause of the rest is unknown. The D gene and trimming were derived from the DNA, and the V and J assignments and clone size from that table. Present in this sample are roughly 97,000 clones, 73% of which were seen just once. The top ten constitute less than 4% of the sample.

In total, about 650 healthy bone marrow donors made up the cohort. All cohort members were sampled while nominally healthy, although unrecorded immune exposures were likely present. The donor was CMV seronegative and belonged to the group of over 350 seronegative cohort members. Each donor provided a peripheral blood sample, and peripheral blood mononuclear cells were used for TCR beta sequencing. Genomic DNA extraction from the blood cell samples was performed with the Qiagen DNeasy Blood Extraction Kit. The source of this sequence is a man in his forties or fifties in good health and CMV-seronegative. Rearrangement joined TRBV30 to TRBJ2-7; a confident D gene designation cannot be given. Source material: PBMCs. The sequenced DNA is TGTGCCTGGAGTGTACGAGGCCGCGGCCGAAACGAGCAGTACTTC. This yields the protein CAWSVRGRGRNEQYF.